These T cell receptor beta chains were read from a single sample in a study of cytomegalovirus exposure and HLA in healthy donors. Repertoires were generated with immunoSEQ multiplex PCR, while TCRdb's copy carries only in-frame clones and drops some. Of 150,000 or so clones listed, 60% to 80% are singletons. The sample comprised PBMCs. The receptors stem from a man aged 18 to 29 in good health and CMV-seropositive. Each CDR3 is given with its conserved first and last residue. The D gene is left open where the match is weak. Rows may omit the clone size; those that give it use once, few, many or a size class.

length	V	J	D	size	CDR3	DNA
16	TRBV5-4	TRBJ1-3	NA	NA	CASSPGGVRSGNTIYF	TGTGCCAGCAGCCCGGGAGGGGTGCGATCTGGAAACACCATATATTTT
14	TRBV6-5	TRBJ2-5	TRBD2	NA	CASSPQAGWETQYF	TGTGCCAGCAGTCCCCAAGCGGGATGGGAGACCCAGTACTTC
15	TRBV10-3	TRBJ1-1	NA	NA	CAISDQATMNTEAFF	TGTGCCATCAGCGACCAGGCGACGATGAACACTGAAGCTTTCTTT
14	TRBV7-8	TRBJ1-5	TRBD1	few	CASSFDRGNQPQHF	TGTGCCAGCAGCTTCGACAGGGGAAATCAGCCCCAGCATTTT
14	TRBV4-1	TRBJ1-2	NA	NA	CASSQEEDRYGYTF	TGCGCCAGCAGCCAAGAAGAGGACAGATACGGCTACACCTTC
10	TRBV6-1	TRBJ1-1	NA	NA	CASSEAGAFF	TGTGCCAGCAGTGAAGCGGGCGCTTTCTTT
13	TRBV19	TRBJ1-1	NA	once	CASGSGGNTEAFF	TGTGCCAGTGGATCCGGAGGGAACACTGAAGCTTTCTTT
17	TRBV19	TRBJ2-4	TRBD2	NA	CASTSAGGTLAKNIQYF	TGTGCCAGTACTTCAGCGGGGGGAACCCTAGCCAAAAACATTCAGTACTTC
12	TRBV6-1	TRBJ1-2	NA	NA	CASSPQNYGYTF	TGTGCCAGCAGTCCTCAGAACTATGGCTACACCTTC
14	TRBV11-2	TRBJ1-5	NA	NA	CASSLETSNQPQHF	TGTGCCAGCAGCCTCGAGACTTCCAATCAGCCCCAGCATTTT
14	TRBV15	TRBJ2-5	TRBD1	few	CATSRDRAQETQYF	TGTGCCACCAGCAGGGACAGGGCCCAAGAGACCCAGTACTTC
17	TRBV11-2	TRBJ2-1	TRBD2	NA	CASSSYGVAGGENEQFF	TGTGCCAGCAGCTCCTATGGGGTAGCGGGAGGGGAAAATGAGCAGTTCTTC
15	TRBV19	TRBJ2-3	NA	NA	CASSPSLVATDTQYF	TGTGCCAGTAGTCCTTCACTAGTTGCGACAGATACGCAGTATTTT
15	TRBV9	TRBJ2-2	NA	NA	CASSVGDSHTGELFF	TGTGCCAGCAGCGTAGGAGACAGCCACACCGGGGAGCTGTTTTTT
17	TRBV7-2	TRBJ2-5	TRBD2	NA	CASSLGGLAGGKETQYF	TGTGCCAGCAGCTTGGGGGGACTAGCGGGAGGGAAAGAGACCCAGTACTTC
14	TRBV30	TRBJ1-5	NA	NA	CAWRGLSSNQPQHF	TGTGCCTGGAGGGGCTTATCTAGCAATCAGCCCCAGCATTTT
14	TRBV2	TRBJ1-2	TRBD1	few	CASSERVQGGGYTF	TGTGCCAGCAGTGAAAGGGTACAGGGGGGAGGCTACACCTTC
14	TRBV6-5	TRBJ1-2	NA	once	CATWRDTADYGYTF	TGTGCCACCTGGAGGGATACTGCGGACTATGGCTACACCTTC
13	TRBV5-6	TRBJ1-5	NA	NA	CASSAGLGQPQHF	TGTGCCAGCAGCGCGGGTTTGGGTCAGCCCCAGCATTTT
13	TRBV11-2	TRBJ1-2	NA	NA	CASSLELNYGYTF	TGTGCCAGCAGCTTAGAACTTAACTATGGCTACACCTTC
12	TRBV19	TRBJ1-2	NA	few	CASSDRRGGYTF	TGTGCCAGTAGTGACCGGAGAGGTGGCTACACCTTC
14	TRBV28	TRBJ2-3	TRBD1	NA	CASAGGRRTDTQYF	TGTGCCAGTGCAGGGGGCCGAAGGACAGATACGCAGTATTTT
13	TRBV27	TRBJ2-3	NA	NA	CASNQGNTDTQYF	TGTGCCAGCAACCAGGGAAACACAGATACGCAGTATTTT
15	TRBV5-4	TRBJ2-3	TRBD2	NA	CASSFGGGGADTQYF	TGTGCCAGCAGCTTCGGGGGCGGGGGGGCGGATACGCAGTATTTT
17	TRBV19	TRBJ1-4	NA	few	CASSTQTVRSSGEKLFF	TGTGCCAGTAGTACTCAAACCGTTAGGAGTTCGGGTGAAAAACTGTTTTTT
13	TRBV6-5	TRBJ2-3	NA	few	CASSYRGTDTQYF	TGTGCCAGCAGTTACCGGGGCACAGATACGCAGTATTTT
17	TRBV7-9	TRBJ1-3	TRBD1	few	CASSFGTGRHSGNTIYF	TGTGCCAGCAGCTTCGGGACAGGTCGCCACTCTGGAAACACCATATATTTT
15	TRBV11-2	TRBJ2-1	NA	few	CASSPRTVEYNEQFF	TGTGCCAGCAGCCCCAGGACAGTAGAATACAATGAGCAGTTCTTC
14	TRBV28	TRBJ1-1	NA	NA	CASSKDSLNTEAFF	TGTGCCAGCAGTAAGGACAGTCTGAACACTGAAGCTTTCTTT
12	TRBV29-1	TRBJ1-2	TRBD1	few	CSVGGGQGGYTF	TGCAGCGTTGGTGGGGGACAGGGCGGCTACACCTTC
17	TRBV19	TRBJ1-5	NA	NA	CASSIRDRPGFNQPQHF	TGTGCCAGTAGTATTCGTGATCGGCCGGGATTCAATCAGCCCCAGCATTTT
15	TRBV21-1	TRBJ2-2	NA	few	CASSKGLANTGELFF	TGTGCCAGCAGCAAAGGACTAGCGAACACCGGGGAGCTGTTTTTT
16	TRBV27	TRBJ2-2	TRBD2	NA	CASSPGLADLTGELFF	TGTGCCAGCAGTCCGGGACTAGCGGATCTCACCGGGGAGCTGTTTTTT
14	TRBV30	TRBJ1-2	TRBD1	NA	CACLPGQGDYGYTF	TGTGCCTGTCTTCCCGGTCAGGGGGACTATGGCTACACCTTC
11	TRBV29-1	TRBJ1-2	NA	NA	CSVETGYGYTF	TGCAGCGTTGAAACAGGGTATGGCTACACCTTC
16	TRBV5-4	TRBJ2-2	TRBD1	NA	CASSGTGGGFTGELFF	TGTGCCAGCAGCGGGACAGGAGGAGGTTTCACCGGGGAGCTGTTTTTT
17	TRBV4-1	TRBJ1-1	NA	few	CASSQSHPAWGDTEAFF	TGCGCCAGCAGCCAAAGCCATCCGGCCTGGGGGGACACTGAAGCTTTCTTT
13	TRBV6-6	TRBJ1-1	NA	NA	CASSSRVDTEAFF	TGTGCCAGCAGTTCGAGGGTAGACACTGAAGCTTTCTTT
16	TRBV7-9	TRBJ2-1	TRBD2	NA	CASSLEGGRARGEQFF	TGTGCCAGCAGCTTAGAGGGCGGGAGGGCCCGGGGTGAGCAGTTCTTC
13	TRBV11-3	TRBJ2-3	NA	NA	CASSHPGTDTQYF	TGTGCCAGCAGCCATCCGGGCACAGATACGCAGTATTTT
14	TRBV6-5	TRBJ2-5	TRBD1	NA	CASSYTTGVETQYF	TGTGCCAGCAGTTACACTACAGGGGTGGAGACCCAGTACTTC
13	TRBV28	TRBJ2-3	NA	NA	CASSPGSTDTQYF	TGTGCCAGCAGCCCGGGGAGCACAGATACGCAGTATTTT
19	TRBV7-6	TRBJ2-3	NA	few	CASSLRGRSSGARTDTQYF	TGTGCCAGCAGCTTAAGGGGGAGGTCCAGCGGGGCCCGCACAGATACGCAGTATTTT
19	TRBV15	TRBJ1-6	NA	few	CATSRDYVSGAKNNSPLHF	TGTGCCACCAGCAGAGATTATGTTTCAGGCGCTAAGAATAATTCACCCCTCCACTTT
14	TRBV6-1	TRBJ1-2	NA	NA	CASRVQNPNYGYTF	TGTGCCAGCAGGGTACAGAACCCTAACTATGGCTACACCTTC
14	TRBV6-5	TRBJ1-3	NA	NA	CASSYSRSGNTIYF	TGTGCCAGCAGTTACTCGAGATCTGGAAACACCATATATTTT
12	TRBV28	TRBJ1-4	NA	few	CASSFERGRLFF	TGTGCCAGCAGTTTTGAAAGGGGCCGACTGTTTTTT
15	TRBV7-2	TRBJ1-3	NA	NA	CASSGTGYSGNTIYF	TGTGCCAGCAGCGGAACAGGCTACTCTGGAAACACCATATATTTT
15	TRBV6-1	TRBJ2-1	NA	NA	CASTNLADSYNEQFF	TGTGCCAGCACAAATTTAGCCGACAGCTACAATGAGCAGTTCTTC
14	TRBV11-3	TRBJ1-1	NA	NA	CASSSGQKNTEAFF	TGTGCCAGCAGCTCCGGACAGAAAAACACTGAAGCTTTCTTT
15	TRBV6-5	TRBJ2-1	NA	NA	CASSLGWAGYNEQFF	TGTGCCAGCAGTCTCGGCTGGGCAGGCTACAATGAGCAGTTCTTC